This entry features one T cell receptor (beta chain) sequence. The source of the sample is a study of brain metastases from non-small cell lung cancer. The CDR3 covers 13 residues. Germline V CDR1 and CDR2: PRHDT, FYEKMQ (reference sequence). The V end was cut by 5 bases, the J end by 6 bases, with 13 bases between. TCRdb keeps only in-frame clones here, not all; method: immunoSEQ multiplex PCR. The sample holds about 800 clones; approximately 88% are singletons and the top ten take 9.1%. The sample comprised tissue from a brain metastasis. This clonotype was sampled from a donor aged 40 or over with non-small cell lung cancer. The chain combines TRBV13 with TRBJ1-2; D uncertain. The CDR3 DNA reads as TGTGCCAGCAGCGCCAGGAGTTATGATGGCTACACCTTC. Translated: CASSARSYDGYTF.